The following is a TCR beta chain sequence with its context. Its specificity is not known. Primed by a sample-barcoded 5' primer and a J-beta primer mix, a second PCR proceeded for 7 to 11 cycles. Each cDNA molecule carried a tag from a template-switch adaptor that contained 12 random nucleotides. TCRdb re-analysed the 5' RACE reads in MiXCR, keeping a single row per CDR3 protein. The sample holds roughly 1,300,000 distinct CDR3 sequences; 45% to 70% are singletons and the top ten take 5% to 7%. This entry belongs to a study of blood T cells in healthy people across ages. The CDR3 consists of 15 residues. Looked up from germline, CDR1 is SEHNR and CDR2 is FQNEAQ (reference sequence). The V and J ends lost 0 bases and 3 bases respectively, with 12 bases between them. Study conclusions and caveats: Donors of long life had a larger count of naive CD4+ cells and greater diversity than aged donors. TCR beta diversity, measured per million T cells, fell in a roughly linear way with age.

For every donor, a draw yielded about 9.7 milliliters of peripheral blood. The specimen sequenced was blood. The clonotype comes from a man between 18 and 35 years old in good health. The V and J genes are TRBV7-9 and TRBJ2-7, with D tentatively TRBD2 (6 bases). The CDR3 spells CASSLAEGRLYEQYF. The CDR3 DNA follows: TGTGCCAGCAGCTTAGCGGAGGGGCGCCTCTACGAGCAGTACTTC.